This entry concerns a single T cell receptor beta chain. Its antigen target is currently unknown. The record has no base qualities; no much larger clone is one base away. This specimen belongs to a study of blood T cells in healthy people across ages (dated by TCRdb to about 2015). In the study overall: Template switching captured roughly one uniquely barcoded TCR beta cDNA molecule per two T cells in model experiments. Using deep sequencing normalized with unique cDNA molecular identifiers, the study measured how TCR beta repertoire diversity changes with age. Donors were grouped into four age groups: young (average about 15 years), middle-aged (over 35), aged (approximately 67) and long-lived (about 89). To avoid experimental bias, donors of different ages were randomly spread across the sequencing lanes. Two additional independent replicas of 1 million unique cDNA reads from the same blood draw were analyzed for two donors (one aged 18 to 30 and one aged 80 or older). Results the study describes overall, beyond this receptor: As age increased, observed TCR beta diversity per million T cells dropped in a roughly linear way, and a significant reduction was already evident by age 40. The long-lived group showed more naive CD4+ T cells, fewer expanded clones and increased TCR diversity than the aged group, suggesting age selection. Because the CMV infection status of the donors was unknown, age-related changes in expanded clonotypes may potentially have been confounded. A strong correlation was found between observed TCR beta diversity and the percentage of naive T cells measured by flow cytometry. Estimates of total diversity based on one million sequenced T cells were regarded as lower bounds and as underestimates. Bulk unsorted PBMC profiling prevented conclusive comparison of naive and antigen-experienced compartments.

The library came from 5' RACE. Sequencing relied on an Illumina HiSeq 2500. A second PCR of roughly 7 to 12 cycles was performed with a sample-barcoded 5' primer and a J-beta primer mix. A unique molecular identifier was introduced onto each TCR beta cDNA molecule by a template-switch 5' adaptor carrying 12 random nucleotides. Each sample yielded at least 2.5 million CDR3-containing paired-end reads. First-strand cDNA was synthesized from all RNA with the Mint cDNA synthesis kit, primed by a TRBC-specific oligonucleotide. All cDNA was treated with uracil-DNA glycosylase and then went through a first 18-cycle PCR with the universal primers M1SS and BC2_uni_R. The original methods were these. For normalization, 1 million high-quality reads were randomly selected from each sample, with every read carrying a distinct molecular identifier. Instead of being binned into consensus sequences, reads with shared molecular identifiers were discarded. MiTCR, set to a Q25 quality threshold and the strictest error-elimination algorithm, was used for CDR3 identification, clonotype clustering and error correction. A nonparametric unseen species model with Euler transformation was used to estimate lower-bound total TCR beta diversity. TCRdb applied fastp at Q25 and MiXCR to the public reads, then kept only in-frame beta chains. CDR3 protein sequences are deduplicated, and each keeps its most common genes and DNA. The V and J calls come from TCRdb's annotation, not from the publication. The sample contains 700,000 to 800,000 distinct CDR3 sequences, around 40% of them found a single time. 20% to 25% of the sample belongs to the ten largest clones.

Donors were approximately 42 systemically healthy Caucasian individuals from Russia aged roughly 6 to 100 years. Each donor gave ten milliliters of peripheral blood, collected into EDTA-treated Vacutainer tubes. Ficoll-Paque density-gradient centrifugation was used to isolate PBMCs, with at least 6 million per sample. Total RNA was extracted from PBMCs with Trizol reagent, with at least 5 micrograms obtained per sample. For every donor, an aliquot of PBMCs went through flow cytometry to measure the percentages of naive CD45RAhigh/CD27high T cells. The clonotype comes from a woman aged 55-69 years in good health. Sequencing was carried out using blood.

The bases are TGTGCCAGCGGGACTGGTAATCAGCCCCAGCATTTT. Its translation reads: CASGTGNQPQHF. Here the chain combines TRBV28 and TRBJ1-5; the best D guess is TRBD1, with 5 bases matching. From its cysteine to its phenylalanine, the CDR3 spans 12 amino acids. This entry keeps only the CDR3 DNA: 36 bases, framed from base 1. Between the V and J ends, shortened by 8 bases and 4 bases respectively, the junction contains 9 bases. As encoded in the germline V gene, CDR1 is MDHEN while CDR2 is SYDVKM.